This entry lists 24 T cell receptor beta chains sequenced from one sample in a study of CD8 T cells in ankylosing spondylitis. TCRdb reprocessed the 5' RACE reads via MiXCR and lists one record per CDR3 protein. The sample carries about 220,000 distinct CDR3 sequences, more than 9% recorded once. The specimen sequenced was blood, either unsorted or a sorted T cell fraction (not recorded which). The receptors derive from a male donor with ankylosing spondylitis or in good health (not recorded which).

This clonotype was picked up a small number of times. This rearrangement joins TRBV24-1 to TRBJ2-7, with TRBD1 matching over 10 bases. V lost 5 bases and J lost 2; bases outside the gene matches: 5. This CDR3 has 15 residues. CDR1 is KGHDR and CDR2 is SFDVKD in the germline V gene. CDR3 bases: TGTGCCACCAGTGCCTGGGGACAGGGGACCTACGAGCAGTACTTC. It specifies CATSAWGQGTYEQYF.

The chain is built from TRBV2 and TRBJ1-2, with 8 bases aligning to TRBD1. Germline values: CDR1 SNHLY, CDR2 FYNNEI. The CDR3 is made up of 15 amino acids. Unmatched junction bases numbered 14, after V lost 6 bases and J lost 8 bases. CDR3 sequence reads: CASRADLTGGYGYTF. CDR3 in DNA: TGTGCCAGCAGGGCCGATTTAACAGGGGGGTACGGCTACACCTTC.

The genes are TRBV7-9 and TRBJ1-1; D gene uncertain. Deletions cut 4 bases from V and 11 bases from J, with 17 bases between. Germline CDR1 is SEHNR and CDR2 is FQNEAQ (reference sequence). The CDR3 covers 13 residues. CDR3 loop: CASSSGYPKAAFF. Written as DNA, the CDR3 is TGTGCCAGCAGCTCGGGTTACCCCAAGGCGGCTTTCTTT. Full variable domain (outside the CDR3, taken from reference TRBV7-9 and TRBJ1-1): DTGVSQNPRHKITKRGQNVTFRCDPISEHNRLYWYRQTLGQGPEFLTYFQNEAQLEKSRLLSDRFSAERPKGSFSTLEIQRTEQGDSAMYLCASSSGYPKAAFFGQGTRLTVV.

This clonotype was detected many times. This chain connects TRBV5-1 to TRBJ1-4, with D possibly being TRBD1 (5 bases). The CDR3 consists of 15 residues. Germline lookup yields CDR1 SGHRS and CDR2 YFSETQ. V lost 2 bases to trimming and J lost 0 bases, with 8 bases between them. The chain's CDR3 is CASSFTTATNEKLFF. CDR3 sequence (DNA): TGCGCCAGCAGCTTTACGACAGCAACTAATGAAAAACTGTTTTTT.

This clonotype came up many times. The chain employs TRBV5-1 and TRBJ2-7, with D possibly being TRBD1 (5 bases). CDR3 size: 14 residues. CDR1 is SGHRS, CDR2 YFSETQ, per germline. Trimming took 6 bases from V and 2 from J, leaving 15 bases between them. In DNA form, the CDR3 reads TGCGCCAGCACATCCCAGGGATCTACCTACGAGCAGTACTTC. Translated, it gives CASTSQGSTYEQYF.

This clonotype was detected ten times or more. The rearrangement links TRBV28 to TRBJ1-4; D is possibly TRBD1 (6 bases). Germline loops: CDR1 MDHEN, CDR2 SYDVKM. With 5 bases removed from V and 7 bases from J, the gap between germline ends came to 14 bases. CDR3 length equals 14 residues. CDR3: CASSGGRGSEKLFF. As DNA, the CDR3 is TGTGCCAGCAGTGGGGGCAGGGGAAGTGAAAAACTGTTTTTT.

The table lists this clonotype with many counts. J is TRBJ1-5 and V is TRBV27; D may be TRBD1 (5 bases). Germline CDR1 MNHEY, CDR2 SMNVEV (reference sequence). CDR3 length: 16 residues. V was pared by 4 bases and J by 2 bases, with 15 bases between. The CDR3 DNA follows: TGTGCCAGCAGTTGGGGACGTCCGGCAGGCAATCAGCCCCAGCATTTT. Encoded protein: CASSWGRPAGNQPQHF.

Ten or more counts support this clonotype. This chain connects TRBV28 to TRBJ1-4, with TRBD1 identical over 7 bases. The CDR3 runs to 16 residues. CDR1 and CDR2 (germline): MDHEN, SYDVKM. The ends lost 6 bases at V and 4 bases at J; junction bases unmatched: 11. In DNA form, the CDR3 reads TGTGCCAGCAGGTCGCCGGGACAGCCTTTTAATGAAAAACTGTTTTTT. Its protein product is CASRSPGQPFNEKLFF.

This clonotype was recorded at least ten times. The CDR3 protein is CASSFGTSEETQYF. CDR3 sequence (DNA): TGTGCCAGCAGCTTCGGGACTAGCGAGGAGACCCAGTACTTC. The chain is built from TRBV5-6 and TRBJ2-5; 10 nucleotides agree with TRBD2. The trim removed 2 bases at V and 5 bases at J, leaving 3 bases unmatched. The CDR3 length is 14 residues. CDR1 and CDR2 from the germline V gene are SGHDT and YYEEEE. The full variable domain, with the rest looked up from reference TRBV5-6 and TRBJ2-5, is DAGVTQSPTHLIKTRGQQVTLRCSPKSGHDTVSWYQQALGQGPQFIFQYYEEEERQRGNFPDRFSGHQFPNYSSELNVNALLLGDSALYLCASSFGTSEETQYFGPGTRLLVL.

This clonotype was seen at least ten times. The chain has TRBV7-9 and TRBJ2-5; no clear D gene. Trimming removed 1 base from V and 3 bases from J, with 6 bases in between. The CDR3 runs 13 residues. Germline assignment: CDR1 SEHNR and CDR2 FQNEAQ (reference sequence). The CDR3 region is CASSLDAEETQYF. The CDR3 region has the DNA TGTGCCAGCAGCTTAGATGCAGAAGAGACCCAGTACTTC.

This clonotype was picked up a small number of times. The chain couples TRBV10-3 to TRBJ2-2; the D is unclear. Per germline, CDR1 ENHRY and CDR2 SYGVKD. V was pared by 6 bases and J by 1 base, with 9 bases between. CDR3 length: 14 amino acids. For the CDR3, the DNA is TGTGCCATCAGGGACGACAAGAACACCGGGGAGCTGTTTTTT. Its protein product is CAIRDDKNTGELFF.

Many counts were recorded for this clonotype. The CDR3 sequence: CSVDPSGEGEQYF. For the CDR3, the DNA is TGCAGCGTCGACCCGTCAGGGGAGGGGGAGCAGTACTTC. The chain is built from TRBV29-1 and TRBJ2-7; possible D gene TRBD2, 7 bases. This CDR3 has 13 residues. Germline V CDR1 and CDR2: SQVTM, ANQGSEA. The V end was cut by 6 bases, the J end by 7 bases, with 19 bases between.

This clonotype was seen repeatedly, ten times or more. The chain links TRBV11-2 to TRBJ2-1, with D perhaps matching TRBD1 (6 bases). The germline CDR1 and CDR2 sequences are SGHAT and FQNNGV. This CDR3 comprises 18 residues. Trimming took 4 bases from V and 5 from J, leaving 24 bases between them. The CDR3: CASSSRGFRGGRNNEQFF. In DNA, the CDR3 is TGTGCCAGCAGCTCTAGGGGGTTCCGTGGGGGACGAAACAATGAGCAGTTCTTC.

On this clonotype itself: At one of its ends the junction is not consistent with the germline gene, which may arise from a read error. The CDR3: CRSVGYAF. The CDR3, as DNA: TGCCGATCGGTTGGCTACGCCTTC. The chain carries TRBV20-1 and TRBJ1-2; no clear D. CDR1 DFQATT and CDR2 SNEGSKA come from the germline V gene (reference sequence). CDR3 size: 8 residues.

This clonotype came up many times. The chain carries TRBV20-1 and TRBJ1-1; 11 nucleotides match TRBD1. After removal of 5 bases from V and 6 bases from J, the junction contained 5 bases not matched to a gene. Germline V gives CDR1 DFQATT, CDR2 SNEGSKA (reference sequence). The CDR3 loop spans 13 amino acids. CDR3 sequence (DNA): TGCAGTGCTGGGGGACAGGGGGACCCTGAAGCTTTCTTT. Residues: CSAGGQGDPEAFF.

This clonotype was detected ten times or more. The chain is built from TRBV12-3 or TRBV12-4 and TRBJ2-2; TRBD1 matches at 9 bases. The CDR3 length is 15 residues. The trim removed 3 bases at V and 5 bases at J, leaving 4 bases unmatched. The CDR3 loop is CASSFQTGGTGELFF. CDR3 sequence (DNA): TGTGCCAGCAGTTTTCAGACAGGGGGAACCGGGGAGCTGTTTTTT.

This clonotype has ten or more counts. The CDR3, as DNA: TGTGCCAGCAGTCAACGGGGACAGCACCAAGAGACCCAGTACTTC. Amino acids: CASSQRGQHQETQYF. The chain combines TRBV25-1 with TRBJ2-5; 7 nucleotides agree with TRBD1. Germline loops: CDR1 MGHDK, CDR2 SYGVNS. The CDR3 length is 15 residues. J gave up 0 bases and V 5 bases, and 6 bases lay outside the gene matches.

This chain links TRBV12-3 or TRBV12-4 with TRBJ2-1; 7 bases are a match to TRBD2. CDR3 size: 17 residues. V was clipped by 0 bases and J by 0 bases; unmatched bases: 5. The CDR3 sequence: CASSLARGGGSYNEQFF. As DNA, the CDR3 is TGTGCCAGCAGTTTAGCCCGGGGCGGGGGCTCCTACAATGAGCAGTTCTTC.

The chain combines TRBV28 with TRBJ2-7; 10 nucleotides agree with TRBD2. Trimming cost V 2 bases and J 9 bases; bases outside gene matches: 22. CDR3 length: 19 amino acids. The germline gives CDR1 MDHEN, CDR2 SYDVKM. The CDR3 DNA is TGTGCCAGCAGTTTAAGGCTCGGCGGGCTAGCGGGGGCTCCAAAGGGGCAGTACTTC. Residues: CASSLRLGGLAGAPKGQYF.

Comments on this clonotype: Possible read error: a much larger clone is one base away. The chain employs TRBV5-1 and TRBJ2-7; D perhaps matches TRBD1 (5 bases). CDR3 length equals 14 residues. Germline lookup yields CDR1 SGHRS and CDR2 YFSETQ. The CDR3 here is CASSLLGQEGSTNF. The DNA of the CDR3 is TGCGCCAGCAGCTTGTTGGGGCAGGAAGGAAGTACGAACTTC. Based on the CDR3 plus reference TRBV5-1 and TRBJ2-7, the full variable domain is KAGVTQTPRYLIKTRGQQVTLSCSPISGHRSVSWYQQTPGQGLQFLFEYFSETQRNKGNFPGRFSGRQFSNSRSEMNVSTLELGDSALYLCASSLLGQEGSTNFGPGTRLTVT.

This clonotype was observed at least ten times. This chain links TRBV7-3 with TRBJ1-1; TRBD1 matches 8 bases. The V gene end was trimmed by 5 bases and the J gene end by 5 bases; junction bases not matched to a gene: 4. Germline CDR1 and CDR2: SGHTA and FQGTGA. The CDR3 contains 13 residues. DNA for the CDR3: TGTGCCAGCAGCCTGGGACAGGCAACTGAAGCTTTCTTT. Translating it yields CASSLGQATEAFF. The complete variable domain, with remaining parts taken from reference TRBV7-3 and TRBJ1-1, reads GAGVSQTPSNKVTEKGKYVELRCDPISGHTALYWYRQSLGQGPEFLIYFQGTGAADDSGLPNDRFFAVRPEGSVSTLKIQRTERGDSAVYLCASSLGQATEAFFGQGTRLTVV.

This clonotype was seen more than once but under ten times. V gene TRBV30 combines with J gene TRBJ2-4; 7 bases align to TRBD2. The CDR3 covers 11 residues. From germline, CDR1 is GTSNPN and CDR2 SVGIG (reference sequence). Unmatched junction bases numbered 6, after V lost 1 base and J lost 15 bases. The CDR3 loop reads CAWSGAGAWYF. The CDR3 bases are TGTGCCTGGAGTGGGGCGGGAGCCTGGTACTTC.

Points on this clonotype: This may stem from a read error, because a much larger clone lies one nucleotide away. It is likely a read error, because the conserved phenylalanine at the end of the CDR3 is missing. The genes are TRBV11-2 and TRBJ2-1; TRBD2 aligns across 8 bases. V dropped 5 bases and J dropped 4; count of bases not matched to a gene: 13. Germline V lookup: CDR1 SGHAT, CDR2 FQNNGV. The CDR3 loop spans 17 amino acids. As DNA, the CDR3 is TGTGCCAGCAGCCCGCAGGGGTACAGCGGGGGATACAATGAGCAGTTCTCC. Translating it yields CASSPQGYSGGYNEQFS.

The CDR3 protein is CASSPTGSVAQYF. CDR3 DNA sequence: TGTGCCAGCAGCCCGACTGGAAGTGTGGCCCAGTACTTC. J is TRBJ2-5 and V is TRBV7-3, with D hard to call. Per the germline V gene, CDR1 is SGHTA and CDR2 is FQGTGA. The CDR3 covers 13 residues. V was shortened by 5 bases and J by 9 bases, with 16 bases between the two germline ends.